This entry lists 27 T cell receptor beta chains sequenced from one sample in a study of cytotoxic CD8 clonotypes in ibrutinib-treated CLL. Repertoires were generated with immunoSEQ multiplex PCR, while TCRdb's copy carries only in-frame clones and drops some. The table includes approximately 280,000 clones, around 77% detected once. The material sequenced was PBMCs, taken at disease progression, from a patient treated with ibrutinib. These receptors were obtained from a human donor with chronic lymphocytic leukemia.

The rearrangement uses TRBV11-2 and TRBJ1-2, with 7 bases aligning to TRBD1. Germline assignment: CDR1 SGHAT and CDR2 FQNNGV. V lost 4 bases and J lost 4; bases outside the gene matches: 6. The CDR3 is 14 amino acids. This chain's CDR3 is CASSSRDRIYGYTF. DNA for the CDR3: TGTGCCAGCAGCTCCAGGGACAGAATCTATGGCTACACCTTC. Filled out from reference TRBV11-2 and TRBJ1-2, the complete variable domain reads EAGVAQSPRYKIIEKRQSVAFWCNPISGHATLYWYQQILGQGPKLLIQFQNNGVVDDSQLPKDRFSAERLKGVDSTLKIQPAKLEDSAVYLCASSSRDRIYGYTFGSGTRLTVV.

This clone showed up just a few times. One end of the junction fails to match germline, which may point to a read error. V gene TRBV2 combines with J gene TRBJ1-2, with 8 bases aligning to TRBD1. The CDR3 contains 11 residues. CDR1 and CDR2 from the germline V gene are SNHLY and FYNNEI. The CDR3 region is CASRTDRGLHF. In DNA, the CDR3 is TGTGCCAGCAGAACCGACAGGGGCCTTCACTTC.

This sequence joins TRBV28 and TRBJ2-7; D is unclear. The germline V and J ends were trimmed by 5 bases and 0 bases, with 8 bases remaining between them. The CDR3 spans 13 residues. Germline V CDR1 and CDR2: MDHEN, SYDVKM. In DNA form, the CDR3 reads TGTGCCAGCAGTGCAGGTCACTCCTACGAGCAGTACTTC. Translation gives CASSAGHSYEQYF.

This chain links TRBV5-6 with TRBJ2-7; possibly TRBD1 for D (6 bases). Trimming removed 4 bases at V and 2 bases at J, with 16 bases between. The CDR3 totals 15 residues. CDR1 SGHDT and CDR2 YYEEEE come from the germline V gene. This CDR3 reads CASSPLPGQPYEQYF. CDR3 DNA sequence: TGTGCCAGCAGCCCACTACCGGGACAACCCTACGAGCAGTACTTC.

The chain links TRBV7-9 to TRBJ2-2; no clear D gene. CDR1 is SEHNR, CDR2 FQNEAQ, per germline (reference sequence). The CDR3 runs 14 residues. Deletions cut 5 bases from V and 6 bases from J, with 13 bases between. The CDR3 region is CASSNSRLPGELFF. The CDR3 nucleotides read TGTGCCAGCAGCAATTCACGGTTACCCGGGGAGCTGTTTTTT.

The rearrangement joins TRBV19 to TRBJ1-5; D possibly corresponds to TRBD1 (5 bases). V dropped 3 bases and J dropped 4 bases, with 19 bases sitting between them. The germline V gene has CDR1 LNHDA and CDR2 SQIVND (reference sequence). The CDR3 has 17 residues. The CDR3 spells CASSIMGVLFSNQPQHF. The CDR3 nucleotides are TGTGCCAGTAGTATCATGGGGGTTTTATTCTCAAATCAGCCCCAGCATTTT. Drawing the rest from reference TRBV19 and TRBJ1-5, the complete variable domain is DGGITQSPKYLFRKEGQNVTLSCEQNLNHDAMYWYRQDPGQGLRLIYYSQIVNDFQKGDIAEGYSVSREKKESFPLTVTSAQKNPTAFYLCASSIMGVLFSNQPQHFGDGTRLSIL.

V usage is TRBV29-1 and J usage is TRBJ2-1; 11 bases line up with TRBD2. Per the germline V gene, CDR1 is SQVTM and CDR2 is ANQGSEA. The CDR3 is 14 residues long. V gave up 7 bases and J gave up 8 bases; unmatched junction bases: 10. The CDR3 region is CSAASGGSGHEQFF. As DNA, the CDR3 is TGCAGCGCCGCTAGCGGGGGGTCTGGTCATGAGCAGTTCTTC.

The V call is TRBV6-1, the J call TRBJ2-4; 9 nucleotides match TRBD1. CDR1 MNHNS and CDR2 SASEGT come from the germline V gene. This CDR3 is built from 15 residues. V lost 6 bases, J lost 1 base, and 4 bases stayed unmatched. The CDR3 DNA reads as TGTGCCAGCAGCGGACAGGGGATCGCCAAAAACATTCAGTACTTC. It yields the protein CASSGQGIAKNIQYF.

This clone was seen a few times. The gene calls are TRBV27 and TRBJ1-5; TRBD1 matches at 7 bases. With 7 bases clipped from V and 3 bases from J, the junction kept 9 bases outside the gene matches. Per germline, CDR1 MNHEY and CDR2 SMNVEV (reference sequence). The CDR3 consists of 15 residues. CDR3 DNA: TGTGCCAGCAAGCCCGACAGGGCTTTCAATCAGCCCCAGCATTTT. Its protein product is CASKPDRAFNQPQHF.

The chain links TRBV29-1 to TRBJ2-1; D unclear. The V gene's germline CDR1 is SQVTM and CDR2 ANQGSEA. The CDR3 has 12 residues. Trimming stripped 3 bases from V and 4 bases from J, with 7 bases between. CDR3: CSVEYPYNEQFF. The CDR3 region has the DNA TGCAGCGTTGAGTACCCTTACAATGAGCAGTTCTTC.

The chain employs TRBV10-3 and TRBJ2-5; TRBD1 aligns across 10 bases. From germline, CDR1 is ENHRY and CDR2 SYGVKD. V shed 8 bases and J 4 bases; nucleotides not matched to a gene: 7. The CDR3 length is 14 residues. CDR3 protein: CAIAPDRGRETQYF. In DNA form, the CDR3 reads TGTGCCATCGCCCCAGACAGGGGGCGAGAGACCCAGTACTTC.

The chain couples TRBV4-3 to TRBJ2-7, with unresolved D. The germline gives CDR1 LGHNA, CDR2 YSLEER. The CDR3 is 14 residues long. V lost 0 bases and J lost 2, with 8 bases in between. CDR3 coding DNA: TGCGCCAGCAGCCAAGACAAACACCCCTACGAGCAGTACTTC. It encodes CASSQDKHPYEQYF.

The rearrangement links TRBV27 to TRBJ1-1; D gene ambiguous. The CDR3 runs to 14 residues. CDR1 is MNHEY, CDR2 SMNVEV, per germline (reference sequence). V lost 5 bases, J lost 0 bases, and 10 bases lay in between. CDR3 in DNA: TGTGCCAGCAGTCCAAGCGTGCTGAACACTGAAGCTTTCTTT. It encodes CASSPSVLNTEAFF.

The V and J genes are TRBV15 and TRBJ1-2; D is undetermined. CDR3 size: 13 residues. The germline V and J ends were trimmed by 0 bases and 7 bases, with 9 bases remaining between them. From germline, CDR1 is LNHNV and CDR2 YYDKDF (reference sequence). The DNA for the CDR3 is TGTGCCACCAGCAGAGATTCTGGGAGTGGCTACACCTTC. It yields the protein CATSRDSGSGYTF.

The rearrangement links TRBV6-5 to TRBJ2-7; no definite D call. V lost 8 bases to trimming and J lost 5 bases, with 13 bases between them. Germline V lookup: CDR1 MNHEY, CDR2 SVGAGI. This CDR3 comprises 12 residues. The CDR3 region has the DNA TGTGCCAGCCGAAGGAGTAACAACGAGCAGTACTTC. It yields the protein CASRRSNNEQYF.

The chain uses TRBV19 and TRBJ1-2; D is ambiguous. The ends were cut back, 4 bases at V and 4 bases at J, with 10 bases in the middle. There are 13 residues in the CDR3. Germline CDR1 and CDR2: LNHDA and SQIVND (reference sequence). Here the CDR3 DNA reads TGTGCCAGTAGTAAGTTGGGGATCTATGGCTACACCTTC. Amino acid sequence: CASSKLGIYGYTF.

The CDR3 DNA sequence: TGTGCCAGCAGTTACACTAACTTCGACTATGGCTACACCTTC. Translation gives CASSYTNFDYGYTF. This chain joins TRBV6-5 and TRBJ1-2; D remains ambiguous. The CDR3 runs 14 residues. The V gene lost 2 bases and the J gene lost 3 bases, with 10 bases spanning the gap. In germline, CDR1 is MNHEY, CDR2 SVGAGI.

The chain is built from TRBV5-6 and TRBJ2-7, with D uncertain. The CDR3 runs to 13 residues. V was cut by 0 bases and J by 2 bases, with 6 bases left in between. From germline, CDR1 is SGHDT and CDR2 YYEEEE. This CDR3 reads CASSLGPAYEQYF. The DNA of the CDR3 is TGTGCCAGCAGCTTGGGACCAGCCTACGAGCAGTACTTC.

The CDR3 region is CSVVVGAYEQYF. CDR3 coding DNA: TGCAGCGTTGTGGTAGGAGCCTACGAGCAGTACTTC. The chain links TRBV29-1 to TRBJ2-7, with D unclear. V shed 4 bases and J shed 2 bases, with 9 bases lying between them. The CDR3 contains 12 residues. CDR1 is SQVTM, CDR2 ANQGSEA, per germline.

The chain is built from TRBV14 and TRBJ1-6, with D tentatively TRBD1 (5 bases). Germline-derived CDR1 and CDR2 are SGHDN and FVKESK. This CDR3 has 14 residues. V was shortened by 1 base and J by 7 bases, with 8 bases between the two germline ends. The CDR3 reads CASSQVRGNSPLHF. CDR3 nucleotides: TGTGCCAGCAGCCAAGTCCGGGGGAATTCACCCCTCCACTTT.

This sequence joins TRBV6-1 and TRBJ2-2; D not certain. Germline CDR1 MNHNS, CDR2 SASEGT. The CDR3 extends over 14 amino acids. Trimming shortened V by 1 base and J by 4 bases, and 7 bases separated the two germline ends. The CDR3 region has the DNA TGTGCCAGCAGTGAAGGTCTAGGCACCGGGGAGCTGTTTTTT. Translation gives CASSEGLGTGELFF.

The chain has TRBV4-1 and TRBJ1-3; the D gene is possibly TRBD1 (6 bases). V shed 1 base and J shed 4 bases, with 11 bases lying between them. CDR3 length: 15 residues. The germline CDR1 and CDR2 sequences are MGHRA and YSYEKL. Here the CDR3 reads CASSQVGDTGNTIYF. The CDR3 DNA reads as TGCGCCAGCAGCCAAGTCGGGGACACAGGAAACACCATATATTTT.

This clone was seen once. This chain connects TRBV5-1 to TRBJ2-5; 7 nucleotides align to TRBD2. Germline V gene data show CDR1 as SGHRS and CDR2 as YFSETQ. The CDR3 contains 13 residues. V lost 4 bases, J lost 2 bases, and 2 bases stayed unmatched. The CDR3 nucleotides are TGCGCCAGCAGCACGGGACTACAAGAGACCCAGTACTTC. Its protein is CASSTGLQETQYF.

The chain joins TRBV4-1 to TRBJ2-2; 8 nucleotides line up with TRBD1. The CDR3 length is 18 residues. The V and J ends lost 1 base and 3 bases, in that order; junction bases with no gene match: 10. Germline-derived CDR1 and CDR2 are MGHRA and YSYEKL. The CDR3 DNA sequence: TGCGCCAGCAGCCAAGGAGGCGACAGGGGATCGGACACCGGGGAGCTGTTTTTT. It codes for CASSQGGDRGSDTGELFF.

V and J are TRBV5-5 and TRBJ1-5; D is unresolved. CDR1 SGHKS and CDR2 YYEKEE come from the germline V gene (reference sequence). The CDR3 is 14 amino acids. Trimming took 2 bases from V and 7 from J, leaving 13 bases between them. CDR3 amino acids: CASSFLGMSQPQHF. CDR3 DNA: TGTGCCAGCAGCTTCCTCGGTATGTCCCAGCCCCAGCATTTT.

The DNA of the CDR3 is TGTGCCAGCAGCGGAGGGGGACAGAAAAACTATGGCTACACCTTC. The encoded protein is CASSGGGQKNYGYTF. The V gene is TRBV2, the J gene TRBJ1-2; 7 bases are shared with TRBD1. This CDR3 comprises 15 residues. Germline V gene data show CDR1 as SNHLY and CDR2 as FYNNEI. V lost 6 bases and J lost 2; bases outside the gene matches: 9.

This clone was observed a handful of times. The chain couples TRBV29-1 to TRBJ1-5; D is undetermined. Germline lookup yields CDR1 SQVTM and CDR2 ANQGSEA. V shed 6 bases and J shed 0 bases, with 9 bases lying between them. This CDR3 is built from 13 residues. In DNA form, the CDR3 reads TGCAGCGTCGGACCCTCTAGCAATCAGCCCCAGCATTTT. It yields the protein CSVGPSSNQPQHF.